These T cell receptor beta chains were read from a single sample in a study of technical replicates of blood from several donors. The data were produced by immunoSEQ multiplex PCR, yet TCRdb's version contains in-frame clones alone and is incomplete. Here the sample spans tens of thousands of clones, around nine tenths being singletons. The sample taken for sequencing was PBMCs. These receptor sequences come from a human donor in good health. Some clones in this sample may be carry-over from other donors' samples. The CDR3 runs from the conserved cysteine through the conserved F or W. The D gene is left open where the match is weak. Some rows have no size entry. The others give once, few or many, or a class for an expanded clone.

CASSRTAGGSYNEQFF | TGTGCCAGCTCACGAACTGCGGGAGGCTCCTACAATGAGCAGTTCTTC | TRBJ2-1 | TRBV18 | once | TRBD2
CASSQSLADAEYNEQFF | TGTGCCAGCAGCCAATCATTAGCGGATGCGGAATACAATGAGCAGTTCTTC | TRBJ2-1 | TRBV16 | few | -
CASTLGPTGEYEQYF | TGTGCCAGCACCTTAGGGCCTACGGGAGAGTACGAGCAGTACTTC | TRBJ2-7 | TRBV13 | medium-sized | -
CASRLAGIAVDTQYF | TGTGCCAGCAGACTAGCGGGTATAGCCGTGGATACGCAGTATTTT | TRBJ2-3 | TRBV5-4 | once | TRBD2
CAIGSTARNYGYTF | TGTGCCATAGGCTCGACAGCGAGGAACTATGGCTACACCTTC | TRBJ1-2 | TRBV10-3 | - | -
CASSLTTGGEYEQFF | TGTGCCAGCAGCTTAACGACGGGAGGGGAATATGAGCAGTTCTTC | TRBJ2-1 | TRBV7-3 | - | TRBD2
CASRADPNPRGPGELFF | TGTGCCAGCAGAGCGGACCCCAACCCCCGGGGTCCCGGGGAGCTGTTTTTT | TRBJ2-2 | TRBV7-2 | - | -
CASNNMGRTAGEAFF | TGTGCCAGTAACAATATGGGCCGGACAGCGGGAGAAGCTTTCTTT | TRBJ1-1 | TRBV19 | - | -
CASSSGQGSYNEQFF | TGTGCCAGCTCATCGGGACAGGGATCTTACAATGAGCAGTTCTTC | TRBJ2-1 | TRBV18 | - | TRBD1
CATLGWRTSGYEQYF | TGTGCCACCTTAGGTTGGAGGACTAGCGGCTACGAGCAGTACTTC | TRBJ2-7 | TRBV10-3 | once | TRBD2
CAWSPTPRGYEQYF | TGTGCCTGGAGTCCCACCCCCAGGGGCTACGAGCAGTACTTC | TRBJ2-7 | TRBV30 | - | -
CALPGNTGELFF | TGTGCCCTGCCAGGGAACACCGGGGAGCTGTTTTTT | TRBJ2-2 | TRBV7-9 | - | -
CASSAGLAGGQETQYF | TGCGCCAGCAGCGCCGGACTAGCGGGGGGACAAGAGACCCAGTACTTC | TRBJ2-5 | TRBV5-1 | - | TRBD2
CASSEGDNLNIQYF | TGTGCCAGCAGTGAAGGGGACAACCTAAACATTCAGTACTTC | TRBJ2-4 | TRBV2 | - | -
CASRTGGKETQYF | TGTGCCAGCAGGACAGGGGGCAAAGAGACCCAGTACTTC | TRBJ2-5 | TRBV6-1 | - | TRBD1
CASSQTGPNIQYF | TGTGCCAGCAGTCAGACAGGGCCAAACATTCAGTACTTC | TRBJ2-4 | TRBV6-5 | - | TRBD1
CASSQEITLRLYNEQFF | TGCGCCAGCAGCCAAGAAATAACTCTTAGACTCTACAATGAGCAGTTCTTC | TRBJ2-1 | TRBV4-3 | - | -
CASSRDRETQYF | TGTGCCAGCAGCCGGGATAGGGAGACCCAGTACTTC | TRBJ2-5 | TRBV7-8 | - | -
CASSLAGGEETQYF | TGTGCCAGCAGCTTAGCAGGGGGCGAAGAGACCCAGTACTTC | TRBJ2-5 | TRBV7-9 | few | TRBD1
CASSLPPQGRLFF | TGTGCCAGCAGCCTACCTCCACAGGGGAGACTGTTTTTT | TRBJ1-4 | TRBV5-5 | once | TRBD1
CASSPRGVTGELFF | TGCGCCAGCAGCCCCCGGGGAGTTACCGGGGAGCTGTTTTTT | TRBJ2-2 | TRBV4-3 | - | -
CASSLGGQAGNSPLHF | TGTGCCAGCAGCTTAGGCGGACAGGCGGGGAATTCACCCCTCCACTTT | TRBJ1-6 | TRBV13 | - | TRBD1
CASSLVAGDRSGNTIYF | TGTGCCAGCAGCTTGGTGGCAGGCGACCGCTCTGGAAACACCATATATTTT | TRBJ1-3 | TRBV5-6 | once | -
CASSISMTGENSPLHF | TGTGCCAGCAGCATCTCCATGACAGGGGAGAATTCACCCCTCCACTTT | TRBJ1-6 | TRBV5-5 | - | TRBD1
CASSVQGEWRETQYF | TGTGCCAGCAGCGTACAGGGTGAGTGGCGAGAGACCCAGTACTTC | TRBJ2-5 | TRBV13 | - | -
CASSTTYGSYNEQFF | TGTGCCAGTAGTACGACTTACGGCTCCTACAATGAGCAGTTCTTC | TRBJ2-1 | TRBV19 | - | -
CASSPWVGSGNEQFF | TGTGCCAGCAGCCCATGGGTGGGCAGCGGGAATGAGCAGTTCTTC | TRBJ2-1 | TRBV7-2 | - | -
CAISAPGTSGSDTQYF | TGTGCCATCAGTGCCCCGGGAACTAGCGGGAGTGATACGCAGTATTTT | TRBJ2-3 | TRBV10-3 | - | TRBD2
CASSLGPGSYEQYF | TGTGCCAGCAGCTTAGGCCCGGGTTCCTACGAGCAGTACTTC | TRBJ2-7 | TRBV13 | - | -
CASSDTGYNSPLHF | TGTGCCAGCAGCGACACAGGCTATAATTCACCCCTCCACTTT | TRBJ1-6 | TRBV7-9 | - | -
CASSLTGRYDSPLHF | TGTGCCAGCAGCTTAACCGGGAGATATGATTCACCCCTCCACTTT | TRBJ1-6 | TRBV7-3 | - | -
CAIRGSTAPVNEQFF | TGTGCCATCAGGGGATCGACAGCCCCTGTCAATGAGCAGTTCTTC | TRBJ2-1 | TRBV10-3 | - | -
CASSPTRASGEQFF | TGTGCCAGCAGTCCAACCCGGGCTAGCGGTGAGCAGTTCTTC | TRBJ2-1 | TRBV27 | - | TRBD2
CASSQAVINIQYF | TGTGCCAGCAGCCAAGCGGTCATAAACATTCAGTACTTC | TRBJ2-4 | TRBV4-2 | few | -
CASSFQYGSPRGQFF | TGTGCCAGCAGCTTCCAATACGGGTCGCCCAGGGGGCAGTTCTTC | TRBJ2-1 | TRBV11-1 | - | -